The T cell receptor beta chain under discussion was sequenced for a study of tumor-infiltrating lymphocytes in primary liver carcinoma. General study findings and limits: Bulk, unsorted sampling meant CD4+ and CD8+ repertoires went uncompared.

It was unsorted whole blood that yielded blood RNA, and germline DNA was also extracted. The input was 450 to 500 ng total RNA; TCR beta cDNA was made from it with a constant-region primer. Construction of TCR beta libraries relied on three successive nested multiplex PCR rounds employing slightly modified ARM-PCR. One entry per CDR3 protein results from TCRdb running MiXCR on the multiplex PCR reads. This sample has 180,000 or so distinct CDR3 sequences, with about 60% found just once. A word on this clonotype: The antigen is unknown.

The sequencing sample was made of peripheral blood. This TCR was recovered from a man aged 40-50 years with primary liver carcinoma and hepatitis B virus infection.

CDR3 in amino acids: CASNARGPNTEAFF. As DNA, the CDR3 is TGTGCCAGCAATGCCCGGGGACCCAACACTGAAGCTTTCTTT. The V gene is TRBV6-5, the J gene TRBJ1-1, with D possibly TRBD1 on 5 matching bases. Trimming took off 7 bases at V and 2 bases at J, with 14 bases between the two ends. This CDR3 has 14 residues. CDR1 MNHEY and CDR2 SVGAGI come from the germline V gene.